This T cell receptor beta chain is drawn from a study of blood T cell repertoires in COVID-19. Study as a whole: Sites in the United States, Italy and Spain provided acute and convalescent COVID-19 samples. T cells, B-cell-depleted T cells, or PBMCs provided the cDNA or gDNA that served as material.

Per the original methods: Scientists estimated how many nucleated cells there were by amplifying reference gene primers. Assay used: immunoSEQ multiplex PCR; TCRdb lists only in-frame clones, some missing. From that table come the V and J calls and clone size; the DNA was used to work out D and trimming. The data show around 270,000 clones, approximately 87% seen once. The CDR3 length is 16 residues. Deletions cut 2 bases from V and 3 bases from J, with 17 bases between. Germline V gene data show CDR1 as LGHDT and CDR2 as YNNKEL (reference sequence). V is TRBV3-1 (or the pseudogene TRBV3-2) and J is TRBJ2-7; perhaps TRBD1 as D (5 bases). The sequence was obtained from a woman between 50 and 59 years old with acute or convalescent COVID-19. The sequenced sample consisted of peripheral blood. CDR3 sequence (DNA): TGTGCCAGCAGCCAACAAAGCCGGGCAGGGAACTACGAGCAGTACTTC. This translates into CASSQQSRAGNYEQYF.